This is a list of T cell receptor beta chains from one sample in a study of blood T cells in healthy people across ages. Each CDR3 protein is one row after TCRdb ran MiXCR on the 5' RACE reads. The data hold hundreds of thousands of distinct CDR3 sequences, with 45% to 50% observed a single time. Sequenced material: blood. These receptor sequences come from a woman in her fifties or sixties in good health. Each CDR3 is given with its conserved first and last residue. Fields, in order: CDR3 length, V gene, CDR3 protein.

>19|TRBV24-1
CATSETGWSGLAAYNEQFF
>15|TRBV6-5
CASSYSGGSNEKLFF
>14|TRBV7-8
CASSLGGPSTEAFF
>14|TRBV20-1
CSARAAGSLDTQYF
>14|TRBV14
CASRDSSRSYEQYF
>14|TRBV20-1
CSAPSTRGVSPLHF
>15|TRBV5-1
CASSSTSGSREELFF
>15|TRBV20-1
CSAPIGSHSNQPQHF
>14|TRBV30
CAWGSGRAWNEQFF
>13|TRBV18
CASSPTTADGYTF
>15|TRBV6-4
CASSDSSAGKNIQYF
>16|TRBV5-5
CASSSSRGQGNTEAFF
>16|TRBV20-1
CSATLAGTRRQYEQFF
>12|TRBV15
CATGAAQETQYF
>14|TRBV16
CASSQSSGAYGYTF
>15|TRBV6-5
CASSYLGLFAYEQYF
>14|TRBV7-2
CASSPFDSGSEAFF
>14|TRBV6-2/TRBV6-3
CASSPDSYQETQYF
>12|TRBV20-1
CSAIRLGDTQYF
>16|TRBV29-1
CSVALHGANSYNEQFF
>15|TRBV4-1
CASSSPRGRLHEQYF
>14|TRBV6-2/TRBV6-3
CASRRPAGVDTQYF
>12|TRBV29-1
CSALLTGGGYTF
>16|TRBV12-3/TRBV12-4
CASSPLDRVVSDTQYF
>16|TRBV20-1
CSAGTGGWLSNQPQHF
>14|TRBV20-1
CSDRTSSGAYEQYF
>15|TRBV4-2
CASSQEIGVNSPLHF
>12|TRBV2
CASRSGNHEQYF
>14|TRBV28
CASSSLDKGTEAFF
>14|TRBV6-5
CASSYRQGQAEAFF
>14|TRBV12-3/TRBV12-4
CASSWDRRGQPQHF
>15|TRBV29-1
CSVEERQGMGNEQFF
>15|TRBV10-2
CASSDPPGLAHEQFF
>14|TRBV3-1
CASSQGKLTYEQYF
>12|TRBV24-1
CATSDLYYEQFF
>15|TRBV7-3
CASSPGGRDYNEQFF
>15|TRBV20-1
CSASQGSLMNTEAFF
>16|TRBV11-2
CASSLGGLYSGNTIYF
>17|TRBV27
CASSPGTSGATYNEQFF
>13|TRBV29-1
CSVRPGTVYEQYF
>15|TRBV28
CASRPPLGLANEQYF
>12|TRBV3-1
CASSFGVETQYF
>14|TRBV2
CASKGPLREGTQYF
>15|TRBV19
CASSILSKGENEQFF
>14|TRBV4-3
CASSQEQGAGGYTF
>15|TRBV4-2
CASSPTALQQETQYF
>13|TRBV14
CASSAFRGDEAFF
>13|TRBV6-6
CASSDRLHQPQHF
>11|TRBV6-5
CATKRAGEQYF
>12|TRBV29-1
CGCLGNSYEQYF